These 22 T cell receptor beta chains were sequenced from one sample in a study of cytomegalovirus exposure and HLA in healthy donors. The study ran its PCR with 60 Vbeta and 13 Jbeta primers. Profiled with immunoSEQ multiplex PCR; TCRdb holds only in-frame clones, not every one. The table shows roughly 180,000 clones, with roughly 77% occurring only once. The sample consisted of PBMCs. The receptors were gathered from a young woman in good health and CMV-seropositive.

J is TRBJ2-7 and V is TRBV11-2; possibly TRBD2 for D (5 bases). This CDR3 is 14 amino acids long. CDR1 SGHAT and CDR2 FQNNGV come from the germline V gene. The V and J ends lost 0 bases and 2 bases respectively, with 8 bases between them. CDR3 sequence: CASSLDGSAYEQYF. Written as DNA, the CDR3 is TGTGCCAGCAGCTTAGATGGGAGTGCCTACGAGCAGTACTTC.

The chain employs TRBV7-9 and TRBJ2-1, with D possibly matching TRBD1 (6 bases). Trimming pared 3 bases from V and 6 bases from J, leaving 9 bases between. Germline CDR1 is SEHNR and CDR2 is FQNEAQ (reference sequence). This CDR3 is built from 13 residues. The CDR3 nucleotides read TGTGCCAGCAGCTTTACAGGGATCAATGAGCAGTTCTTC. Amino acid sequence: CASSFTGINEQFF. The whole variable domain, filled in from reference TRBV7-9 and TRBJ2-1, reads DTGVSQNPRHKITKRGQNVTFRCDPISEHNRLYWYRQTLGQGPEFLTYFQNEAQLEKSRLLSDRFSAERPKGSFSTLEIQRTEQGDSAMYLCASSFTGINEQFFGPGTRLTVL.

The chain links TRBV28 to TRBJ1-5; perhaps TRBD1 as D (6 bases). CDR1 and CDR2 (germline): MDHEN, SYDVKM. The CDR3 is made up of 18 amino acids. Trimming removed 6 bases from V and 3 bases from J, with 24 bases in between. This CDR3 reads CASSTLPGVIGFNQPQHF. The CDR3 DNA is TGTGCCAGCAGCACGTTGCCAGGGGTCATAGGCTTCAATCAGCCCCAGCATTTT.

DNA for the CDR3: TGTGCCAGCAGTCCTGGACAGAGCACAGATACGCAGTATTTT. This encodes CASSPGQSTDTQYF. This rearrangement joins TRBV28 to TRBJ2-3; tentatively, D is TRBD1 (6 bases). Per germline, CDR1 MDHEN and CDR2 SYDVKM. Trimming removed 5 bases from V and 0 bases from J, with 9 bases in between. The CDR3 runs to 14 residues.

This clone was counted once. This chain links TRBV28 with TRBJ2-3, with 8 bases matching TRBD2. Per germline, CDR1 MDHEN and CDR2 SYDVKM. The length of the CDR3 is 18 residues. V was clipped by 5 bases and J by 5 bases; unmatched bases: 18. The CDR3 sequence: CASSPVLGSGLGGDTQYF. The CDR3 DNA reads as TGTGCCAGCAGTCCCGTATTGGGATCGGGACTAGGGGGAGATACGCAGTATTTT.

The rearrangement uses TRBV27 and TRBJ2-7, with TRBD1 identical over 8 bases. The CDR3 is 15 residues long. The germline V gene has CDR1 MNHEY and CDR2 SMNVEV (reference sequence). After removal of 3 bases from V and 3 bases from J, the junction contained 7 bases not matched to a gene. The CDR3 loop is CASSFYGQGRYEQYF. The CDR3 nucleotides are TGTGCCAGCAGTTTTTACGGACAGGGTCGCTACGAGCAGTACTTC.

The chain joins TRBV7-2 to TRBJ1-1; D is perhaps TRBD1 (6 bases). Germline assignment: CDR1 SGHTA and CDR2 FQGNSA. The CDR3 sequence is 13 residues long. V was clipped by 2 bases and J by 7 bases, with 11 bases between them. CDR3 coding DNA: TGTGCCAGCAGCTTAAGGGGGGGGGATGAAGCTTTCTTT. Translation gives CASSLRGGDEAFF. Filled out from reference TRBV7-2 and TRBJ1-1, the complete variable domain reads GAGVSQSPSNKVTEKGKDVELRCDPISGHTALYWYRQSLGQGLEFLIYFQGNSAPDKSGLPSDRFSAERTGGSVSTLTIQRTQQEDSAVYLCASSLRGGDEAFFGQGTRLTVV.

V usage is TRBV10-3 and J usage is TRBJ1-3; D is ambiguous. With 0 bases removed from V and 0 bases from J, the gap between germline ends came to 9 bases. CDR1 ENHRY and CDR2 SYGVKD come from the germline V gene. The length of the CDR3 is 16 residues. CDR3 protein: CAISESISYSGNTIYF. The CDR3 DNA follows: TGTGCCATCAGTGAGTCGATCAGTTACTCTGGAAACACCATATATTTT.

The chain couples TRBV7-6 to TRBJ2-2; tentatively, D is TRBD2 (7 bases). Trimming stripped 0 bases from V and 3 bases from J, with 8 bases between. Looked up from germline, CDR1 is SGHVS and CDR2 is FNYEAQ. The CDR3 length is 15 residues. CDR3 bases: TGTGCCAGCAGCTTAGCGCGGGGGCACACCGGGGAGCTGTTTTTT. As protein: CASSLARGHTGELFF.

As to this clone: Sequence at one end of the junction differs from germline and may be a read error. V is TRBV16 and J is TRBJ2-1, with 8 bases lining up with TRBD2. The CDR3 totals 17 residues. The germline V gene has CDR1 KGHSY and CDR2 FQNENV. CDR3 coding DNA: TGTGTCAGCAGCCACCCACGGGAAGCGGGGGCGTACAATGAGCAGTTCTTC. Protein product: CVSSHPREAGAYNEQFF.

The chain has TRBV19 and TRBJ1-2, with TRBD1 as a possible D gene (5 bases). Germline assignment: CDR1 LNHDA and CDR2 SQIVND (reference sequence). Deletions cut 4 bases from V and 5 bases from J, with 20 bases between. The CDR3 contains 16 residues. In nucleotides, the CDR3 is TGTGCCAGTAGTACCGAGGGAGGGGCCCCCTGGTATGGCTACACCTTC. This encodes CASSTEGGAPWYGYTF.

The chain joins TRBV5-1 to TRBJ1-4; tentative D call: TRBD1 (5 bases). The germline V gene has CDR1 SGHRS and CDR2 YFSETQ. V gave up 4 bases and J gave up 0 bases, with 10 bases separating them. The CDR3 is 15 residues long. For the CDR3, the DNA is TGCGCCAGCAGCCCCTCAGGGACAACTAATGAAAAACTGTTTTTT. This encodes CASSPSGTTNEKLFF.

The sample holds a few counts of this clone. The chain employs TRBV2 and TRBJ2-2; D may be TRBD1 (5 bases). The germline V gene has CDR1 SNHLY and CDR2 FYNNEI. The CDR3 extends over 17 amino acids. V lost 7 bases to trimming and J lost 1 base, with 19 bases between them. CDR3 DNA sequence: TGTGCCAGCATTCACCGGTGGAGACAGCTGAACACCGGGGAGCTGTTTTTT. Translated, it gives CASIHRWRQLNTGELFF.

The chain couples TRBV11-3 to TRBJ2-1; TRBD2 is a possible D gene (7 bases). Germline lookup yields CDR1 SGHNT and CDR2 YENEEA. The CDR3 consists of 17 residues. Trimming stripped 5 bases from V and 3 bases from J, with 20 bases between. CDR3: CASSPGEGPLNYNEQFF. DNA of the CDR3: TGTGCCAGCAGCCCAGGGGAGGGGCCCCTTAACTACAATGAGCAGTTCTTC.

The chain employs TRBV5-4 and TRBJ2-7; 9 nucleotides agree with TRBD1. Germline V CDR1 and CDR2: SGHNT, YYREEE (reference sequence). V gave up 3 bases and J gave up 6 bases; unmatched junction bases: 4. The CDR3 runs 13 residues. The CDR3 nucleotides read TGTGCCAGCAGCTCTACGACAGGGGGCGAGCAGTACTTC. Protein product: CASSSTTGGEQYF.

In its sample, this clone was seen once. V and J are TRBV2 and TRBJ2-2; the D is unclear. The germline V gene encodes CDR1 SNHLY and CDR2 FYNNEI. This CDR3 is built from 13 residues. V lost 8 bases and J 1 base, leaving 8 bases between the germline ends. CDR3: CASGQENTGELFF. The CDR3 DNA reads as TGTGCCAGCGGGCAGGAGAACACCGGGGAGCTGTTTTTT. Full variable domain (missing parts from reference TRBV2 and TRBJ2-2): EPEVTQTPSHQVTQMGQEVILRCVPISNHLYFYWYRQILGQKVEFLVSFYNNEISEKSEIFDDQFSVERPDGSNFTLKIRSTKLEDSAMYFCASGQENTGELFFGEGSRLTVL.

This clone was found once. The chain combines TRBV28 with TRBJ1-4, with a weak D call TRBD1 (6 bases). V was trimmed by 5 bases and J by 0 bases, leaving 22 bases between them. CDR3 length: 19 residues. Germline CDR1 reads MDHEN; CDR2 reads SYDVKM. The CDR3 sequence is CASSPSTPGVHPTNEKLFF. The CDR3 coding sequence is TGTGCCAGCAGTCCCAGCACCCCAGGGGTTCACCCAACTAATGAAAAACTGTTTTTT.

The chain joins TRBV10-2 to TRBJ1-2, with D possibly matching TRBD1 (5 bases). The V end was cut by 3 bases, the J end by 7 bases, with 18 bases between. The CDR3 totals 15 residues. CDR1 and CDR2 (germline): WSHSY, SAAADI. The DNA of the CDR3 is TGCGCCAGCAGTGAATGGGGCAGATCGGAGAGTGGCTACACCTTC. Translation: CASSEWGRSESGYTF.

The chain couples TRBV7-2 to TRBJ1-3; D is unclear. The CDR3 has 13 amino acids. V was pared by 1 base and J by 8 bases, with 9 bases between. Germline lookup yields CDR1 SGHTA and CDR2 FQGNSA. The CDR3 DNA reads as TGTGCCAGCAGCTTAGGAGAGGAGTACACCATATATTTT. It yields the protein CASSLGEEYTIYF.

At least ten counts were recorded for this clone. V gene TRBV7-9 combines with J gene TRBJ2-3; tentative D call: TRBD1 (5 bases). V lost 3 bases, J lost 4 bases, and 11 bases lay in between. The CDR3 is 14 residues long. Germline V lookup: CDR1 SEHNR, CDR2 FQNEAQ (reference sequence). DNA for the CDR3: TGTGCCAGCAGCTTTCAGGGTCGCGCAGATACGCAGTATTTT. Its translation is CASSFQGRADTQYF.

The chain uses TRBV2 and TRBJ2-5, with 8 bases fitting TRBD2. The DNA matches TRBJ2-7 better at its end, which makes the J call doubtful. CDR3 size: 14 residues. The germline V gene has CDR1 SNHLY and CDR2 FYNNEI. CDR3 in DNA: TGTGCCAGCAGTGACAGCGGGGGAACGTACGAGCAGTACTTC. This translates into CASSDSGGTYEQYF.

This chain links TRBV2 with TRBJ1-4; a weak D match, TRBD1 (5 bases). The length of the CDR3 is 16 residues. Germline V gene sequence: CDR1 SNHLY, CDR2 FYNNEI. V lost 4 bases and J lost 0, with 12 bases in between. CDR3 in DNA: TGTGCCAGCAGTGGGAGACAGCATTCAACTAATGAAAAACTGTTTTTT. Translating it yields CASSGRQHSTNEKLFF. The whole variable domain, filled in from reference TRBV2 and TRBJ1-4, reads EPEVTQTPSHQVTQMGQEVILRCVPISNHLYFYWYRQILGQKVEFLVSFYNNEISEKSEIFDDQFSVERPDGSNFTLKIRSTKLEDSAMYFCASSGRQHSTNEKLFFGSGTQLSVL.